One and the same sample provided the 24 T cell receptor beta chains below, sequenced in a study of prognosis after radiotherapy for stage I lung cancer. Template was genomic DNA; TCR beta CDR3 amplified in two multiplex PCR rounds. TRBV and TRBJ genes each had their own specific primers in first-round PCR. TCRdb independently ran MiXCR on the multiplex PCR reads; one entry per CDR3 protein. This table has about 20,000 distinct CDR3 sequences, roughly 45% appearing once. Sequences were derived from PBMCs, sampled before or after stereotactic body radiation therapy (not recorded which). These receptors were taken from a donor aged 50 or older with non-small cell lung cancer.

This clonotype was detected ten times or more. V gene TRBV9 combines with J gene TRBJ2-3; D might be TRBD1 (5 bases). The CDR3 is 16 amino acids. Trimming stripped 7 bases from V and 4 bases from J, with 22 bases between. Germline CDR1 is SGDLS and CDR2 is YYNGEE. CDR3 sequence (DNA): TGTGCCAGCGGCCCCTTTCCCAGGGCAGGTGCAGATACGCAGTATTTT. Protein product: CASGPFPRAGADTQYF. Supplemented by reference TRBV9 and TRBJ2-3, the full variable domain reads DSGVTQTPKHLITATGQRVTLRCSPRSGDLSVYWYQQSLDQGLQFLIQYYNGEERAKGNILERFSAQQFPDLHSELNLSSLELGDSALYFCASGPFPRAGADTQYFGPGTRLTVL.

Details on this clonotype: A much larger clonotype is one base distant, so this may be a read error. The chain carries TRBV12-3 or TRBV12-4 and TRBJ2-3, with D perhaps matching TRBD2 (5 bases). CDR3 length: 16 residues. The DNA of the CDR3 is TGTGCCAGCAGTCCAAGGAGGATAAGTAGCACAGATACGCGGTATTTT. It specifies CASSPRRISSTDTRYF.

The table lists this clonotype with many counts. Possible read error: a much larger clone is one base away. The V call is TRBV2, the J call TRBJ2-2; D may correspond to TRBD1 or TRBD2 (5 bases each). CDR1 and CDR2 from the germline V gene are SNHLY and FYNNEI. The CDR3 is 15 amino acids. This chain's CDR3 is CASSEWTQNTGELLF. The CDR3 DNA reads TGTGCCAGCAGTGAGTGGACACAGAACACCGGGGAGCTGCTTTTT. The full variable domain, rest sourced from reference TRBV2 and TRBJ2-2, is EPEVTQTPSHQVTQMGQEVILRCVPISNHLYFYWYRQILGQKVEFLVSFYNNEISEKSEIFDDQFSVERPDGSNFTLKIRSTKLEDSAMYFCASSEWTQNTGELLFGEGSRLTVL.

In this sample, this clonotype turned up many times. The CDR3 loop is CASSTDSARYTDTQYF. The CDR3 DNA sequence: TGTGCCAGCAGCACGGACAGCGCCAGATACACAGATACGCAGTATTTT. The chain couples TRBV7-2 to TRBJ2-3; D may be TRBD1 (6 bases). This CDR3 has 16 residues. Germline CDR1 and CDR2: SGHTA and FQGNSA. Trimming took off 5 bases at V and 2 bases at J, with 17 bases between the two ends.

This chain connects TRBV6-2 or TRBV6-3 to TRBJ2-3; possibly TRBD1 or TRBD2 for D (5 bases each). Germline V lookup: CDR1 MNHEY, CDR2 SVGEGT. The CDR3 has 16 amino acids. Between the trimmed V and J ends, which lost 6 bases and 4 bases, there was a span of 20 bases. CDR3 sequence (DNA): TGTGCCAGCAGAGGGACCCAAAACCCGAGGGCAGATACGCAGTATTTT. As protein: CASRGTQNPRADTQYF.

This clonotype appeared many times. This rearrangement joins TRBV5-1 to TRBJ2-5, with 9 bases matching TRBD1. CDR1 is SGHRS, CDR2 YFSETQ, per germline. The CDR3 sequence is 15 residues long. J lost 5 bases, V lost 6 bases, and 11 bases had no gene match. Here the CDR3 DNA reads TGCGCCAGCAAATTGACAGGACAGGGGTGGGAGACCCAGTACTTC. As protein: CASKLTGQGWETQYF. The variable domain in full, with the rest retrieved from reference TRBV5-1 and TRBJ2-5, is KAGVTQTPRYLIKTRGQQVTLSCSPISGHRSVSWYQQTPGQGLQFLFEYFSETQRNKGNFPGRFSGRQFSNSRSEMNVSTLELGDSALYLCASKLTGQGWETQYFGPGTRLLVL.

The chain combines TRBV5-8 with TRBJ2-7; possible D gene TRBD2, 5 bases. V was trimmed by 4 bases and J by 3 bases, leaving 11 bases between them. This CDR3 has 13 residues. Germline V gene lookup returns CDR1 SGHTS and CDR2 YDEGEE. The CDR3 loop reads CASSPMRVYEQYF. The CDR3 DNA follows: TGTGCCAGCAGCCCCATGAGGGTCTACGAGCAGTACTTC.

In its sample, this clonotype is medium-sized. This chain joins TRBV19 and TRBJ2-5; D possibly uses TRBD1 or TRBD2 (5 bases each). Trimming left V 6 bases short and J 4 bases short, with 9 bases between. Germline CDR1 and CDR2: LNHDA and SQIVND (reference sequence). The length of the CDR3 is 12 residues. CDR3 loop: CASSPGPETQYF. The CDR3 DNA reads TGTGCCAGTAGCCCGGGACCAGAGACCCAGTACTTC. The full variable domain, its missing parts supplied by reference TRBV19 and TRBJ2-5, is DGGITQSPKYLFRKEGQNVTLSCEQNLNHDAMYWYRQDPGQGLRLIYYSQIVNDFQKGDIAEGYSVSREKKESFPLTVTSAQKNPTAFYLCASSPGPETQYFGPGTRLLVL.

On this clonotype: The likely explanation is a read error, given a far larger clone one base away. The chain combines TRBV6-2 or TRBV6-3 with TRBJ2-3; no firm D call. V lost 10 bases and J 0 bases, leaving 20 bases between the germline ends. From germline, CDR1 is MNHEY and CDR2 SVGEGT. The CDR3 runs to 16 residues. The CDR3 DNA sequence: TGTGCCATCAGCCGACGGTCCACAACTAGCACAGATACGCAGTATTTT. This gives the protein CAISRRSTTSTDTQYF.

This clonotype was seen at least ten times. The DNA for the CDR3 is TGTGCCAGCAGTTACTCGGGGGGAGGGGCCAAAAACATTCAGTACTTC. Its translation is CASSYSGGGAKNIQYF. The V call is TRBV6-2 or TRBV6-3, the J call TRBJ2-4, with TRBD2 matching 7 bases. Germline trimming cut 0 bases from V and 1 base from J; bases unmatched to any gene: 3. This CDR3 is built from 16 residues. Per germline, CDR1 MNHEY and CDR2 SVGEGT.

For this clonotype: This likely reflects a read error, since a far larger clone is one base away. The chain carries TRBV6-1 and TRBJ2-4; the D gene is possibly TRBD1 (5 bases). V was shortened by 6 bases and J by 13 bases, with 19 bases between the two germline ends. The CDR3 is 13 residues long. Germline CDR1 is MNHNS and CDR2 is SASEGT. The CDR3 DNA follows: TGTGCCAGCAGGGAACATCTCTGTACAGGCCAGTACTTC. It encodes CASREHLCTGQYF.

This clonotype showed up many times. This sequence joins TRBV30 and TRBJ2-1; no firm D call. Germline V gene sequence: CDR1 GTSNPN, CDR2 SVGIG (reference sequence). The CDR3 is made up of 11 amino acids. V was cut by 0 bases and J by 12 bases, with 9 bases left in between. The CDR3 protein is CAWSVLGLQFF. The CDR3 nucleotides read TGTGCCTGGAGTGTATTGGGTTTGCAGTTCTTC.

Comments on this clonotype: This clone may be a read error of a much larger clone one base away. Since the CDR3 does not end with the conserved phenylalanine or tryptophan, this likely comes from a read error. The chain combines TRBV12-3 or TRBV12-4 with TRBJ2-5, with D possibly being TRBD1 or TRBD2 (5 bases each). V gave up 6 bases and J gave up 3 bases, with 14 bases separating them. The CDR3 length is 14 residues. The CDR3 DNA reads as TGTGCCAGCAGCCTTTCAGGGACGAAAGAGACCCAGTACCTC. This codes for CASSLSGTKETQYL.

About this clonotype: It differs at one base from a far larger clone, so likely a read error. The CDR3 region is CASSPTGVGTDTQYF. Written as DNA, the CDR3 is TGTGCTAGCAGCCCGACAGGGGTTGGGACAGATACGCAGTATTTT. J is TRBJ2-3 and V is TRBV7-8; 8 bases line up with TRBD1. Germline V lookup: CDR1 SGHVS, CDR2 FQNEAQ. This CDR3 region has 15 residues.

This clonotype was detected only once. It is likely a read error: a sequence one base away is far more abundant. J is TRBJ2-7 and V is TRBV7-2, with 9 bases lining up with TRBD2. Germline CDR1 reads SGHTA; CDR2 reads FQGNSA. V lost 4 bases to trimming and J lost 7 bases; unmatched junction nucleotides: 11. This CDR3 is 15 amino acids long. DNA of the CDR3: TGTGCCAGCAGCTACCGGACTAGCGCGGACAATGAGCAGTACTTC. As protein: CASSYRTSADNEQYF.

This clonotype was counted at least ten times. V gene TRBV5-4 combines with J gene TRBJ2-7, with TRBD1 matching over 11 bases. The germline V gene has CDR1 SGHNT and CDR2 YYREEE (reference sequence). CDR3 length: 14 amino acids. V dropped 3 bases and J dropped 2; count of bases not matched to a gene: 1. The chain's CDR3 is CASSSGQGAYEQYF. The CDR3 coding sequence is TGTGCCAGCAGCTCGGGACAGGGGGCCTACGAGCAGTACTTC.

With regard to this clonotype: One end of the junction fails to match germline, which may point to a read error. The V and J genes are TRBV6-1 and TRBJ2-2; possible D gene TRBD2, 6 bases. The CDR3 runs to 15 residues. Per germline, CDR1 MNHNS and CDR2 SASEGT. Written as DNA, the CDR3 is TGTGCCATCAGTACGGGAGCTGGGAACACCGGTGAGCTGTTTTTT. It encodes CAISTGAGNTGELFF.

This clonotype was detected ten times or more. J is TRBJ2-1 and V is TRBV9; D could derive from TRBD1 or TRBD2 (6 bases each). Trimming shortened V by 3 bases and J by 6 bases, and 19 bases separated the two germline ends. In germline, CDR1 is SGDLS, CDR2 YYNGEE. The CDR3 spans 16 residues. The DNA for the CDR3 is TGTGCCAGCAGCGATCCGGGGGCAGGGTCGAGCAATGAGCAGTTCTTC. Translating it yields CASSDPGAGSSNEQFF.

The V call is TRBV2, the J call TRBJ2-1, with TRBD2 identical over 7 bases. This CDR3 comprises 15 residues. V was pared by 4 bases and J by 12 bases, with 15 bases of the junction left unmatched. The V gene's germline CDR1 is SNHLY and CDR2 FYNNEI. The CDR3 here is CASSVRDAGEGPQFF. CDR3 sequence (DNA): TGTGCCAGCAGTGTCCGTGACGCGGGAGAGGGGCCGCAGTTCTTC.

This clonotype showed up many times. V is TRBV2 and J is TRBJ2-3; 7 bases align to TRBD1. The germline V gene has CDR1 SNHLY and CDR2 FYNNEI. This CDR3 region has 13 residues. J gave up 3 bases and V 7 bases, and 4 bases lay outside the gene matches. CDR3 DNA sequence: TGTGCCAGCAATGACAGGGTTACAGATACGCAGTATTTT. Translation: CASNDRVTDTQYF.

This sequence joins TRBV11-2 and TRBJ1-5, with no clear D. V was trimmed by 1 base and J by 5 bases, leaving 6 bases between them. The CDR3 consists of 13 residues. Germline V gene data show CDR1 as SGHAT and CDR2 as FQNNGV. CDR3 nucleotide sequence: TGTGCCAGCAGCTTAGCAAGGGATCAGCCCCAGCATTTT. Protein: CASSLARDQPQHF.

Comments on this clonotype: A much larger clone differs from this one at a single base, so this may be a read error. In nucleotides, the CDR3 is TGTGCCATCAGCGGGGACAGTAGCAATCAGCCCCAGCATTTT. This sequence encodes CAISGDSSNQPQHF. V usage is TRBV7-9 and J usage is TRBJ1-5, with TRBD1 identical over 7 bases. The CDR3 loop spans 14 amino acids. Germline CDR1 and CDR2: SEHNR and FQNEAQ (reference sequence).

This clonotype showed up many times. This may stem from a read error, because a much larger clone lies one nucleotide away. V and J are TRBV12-3 or TRBV12-4 and TRBJ2-3, with D maybe TRBD2 (5 bases). The CDR3 has 16 amino acids. CDR3 sequence: CASSPRRRSSTDTRYF. The CDR3 bases are TGTGCCAGCAGTCCAAGGAGGAGAAGTAGCACAGATACGCGGTATTTT.

The genes are TRBV6-9 and TRBJ2-3, with TRBD2 matching 11 bases. The length of the CDR3 is 19 residues. The J segment lost 3 bases and the V segment lost 3 bases, leaving 14 bases of the junction unmatched. CDR1 and CDR2 (germline): MNHGY, SVAAGI. The CDR3 is CASSYSYFSGTSGTDTQYF. DNA of the CDR3: TGTGCCAGCAGTTACTCTTATTTTTCGGGGACTAGCGGAACAGATACGCAGTATTTT.